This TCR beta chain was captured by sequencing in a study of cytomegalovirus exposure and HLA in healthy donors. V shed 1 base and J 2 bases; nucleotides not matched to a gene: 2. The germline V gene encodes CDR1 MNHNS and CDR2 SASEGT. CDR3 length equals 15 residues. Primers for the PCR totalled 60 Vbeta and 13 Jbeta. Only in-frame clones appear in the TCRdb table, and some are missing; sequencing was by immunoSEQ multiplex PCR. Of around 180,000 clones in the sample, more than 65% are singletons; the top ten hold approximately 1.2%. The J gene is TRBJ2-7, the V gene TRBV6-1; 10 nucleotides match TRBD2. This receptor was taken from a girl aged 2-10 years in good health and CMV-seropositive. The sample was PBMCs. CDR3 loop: CASSEGLAGAYEQYF. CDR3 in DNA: TGTGCCAGCAGTGAAGGGCTAGCGGGGGCCTACGAGCAGTACTTC.